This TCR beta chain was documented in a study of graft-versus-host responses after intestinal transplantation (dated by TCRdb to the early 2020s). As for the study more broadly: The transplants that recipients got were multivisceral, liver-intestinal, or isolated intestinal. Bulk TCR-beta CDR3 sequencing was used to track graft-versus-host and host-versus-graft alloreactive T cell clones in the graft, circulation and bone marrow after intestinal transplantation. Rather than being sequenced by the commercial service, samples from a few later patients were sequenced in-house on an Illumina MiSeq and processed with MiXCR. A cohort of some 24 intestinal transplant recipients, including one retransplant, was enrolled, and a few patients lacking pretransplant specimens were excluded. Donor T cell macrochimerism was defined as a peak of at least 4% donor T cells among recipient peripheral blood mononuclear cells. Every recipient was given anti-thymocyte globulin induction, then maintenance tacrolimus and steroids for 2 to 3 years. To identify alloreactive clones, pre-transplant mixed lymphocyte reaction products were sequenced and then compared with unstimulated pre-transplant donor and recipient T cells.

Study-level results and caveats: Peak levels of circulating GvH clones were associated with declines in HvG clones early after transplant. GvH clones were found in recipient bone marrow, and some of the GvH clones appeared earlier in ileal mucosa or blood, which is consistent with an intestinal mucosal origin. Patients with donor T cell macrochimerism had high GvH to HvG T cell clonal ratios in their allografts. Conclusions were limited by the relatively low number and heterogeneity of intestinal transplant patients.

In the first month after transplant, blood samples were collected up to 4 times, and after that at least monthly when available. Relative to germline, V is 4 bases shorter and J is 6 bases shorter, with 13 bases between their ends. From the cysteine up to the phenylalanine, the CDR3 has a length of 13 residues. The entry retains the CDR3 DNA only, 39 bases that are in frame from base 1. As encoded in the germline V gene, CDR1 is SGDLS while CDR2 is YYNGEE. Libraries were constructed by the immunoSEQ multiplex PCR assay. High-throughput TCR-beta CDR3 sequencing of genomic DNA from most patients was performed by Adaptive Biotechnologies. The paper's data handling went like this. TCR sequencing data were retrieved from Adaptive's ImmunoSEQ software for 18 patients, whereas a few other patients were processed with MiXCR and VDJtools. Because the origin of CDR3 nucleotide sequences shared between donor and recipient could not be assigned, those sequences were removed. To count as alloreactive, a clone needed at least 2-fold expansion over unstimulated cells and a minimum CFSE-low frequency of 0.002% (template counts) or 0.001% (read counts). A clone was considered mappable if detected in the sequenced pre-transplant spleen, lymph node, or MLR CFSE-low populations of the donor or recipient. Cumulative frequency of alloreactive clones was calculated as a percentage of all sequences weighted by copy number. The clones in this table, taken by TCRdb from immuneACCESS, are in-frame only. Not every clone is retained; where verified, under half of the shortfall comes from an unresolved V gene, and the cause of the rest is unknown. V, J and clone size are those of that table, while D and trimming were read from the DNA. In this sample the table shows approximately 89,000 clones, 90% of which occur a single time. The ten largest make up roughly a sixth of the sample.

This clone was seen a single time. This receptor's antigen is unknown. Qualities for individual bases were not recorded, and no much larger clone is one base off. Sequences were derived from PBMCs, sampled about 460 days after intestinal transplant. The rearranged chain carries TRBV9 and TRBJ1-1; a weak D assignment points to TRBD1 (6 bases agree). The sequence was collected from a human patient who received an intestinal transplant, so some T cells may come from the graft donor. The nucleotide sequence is TGTGCCAGCAGCTCCTCGGGGGCGGCTGAAGCTTTCTTT. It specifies CASSSSGAAEAFF.